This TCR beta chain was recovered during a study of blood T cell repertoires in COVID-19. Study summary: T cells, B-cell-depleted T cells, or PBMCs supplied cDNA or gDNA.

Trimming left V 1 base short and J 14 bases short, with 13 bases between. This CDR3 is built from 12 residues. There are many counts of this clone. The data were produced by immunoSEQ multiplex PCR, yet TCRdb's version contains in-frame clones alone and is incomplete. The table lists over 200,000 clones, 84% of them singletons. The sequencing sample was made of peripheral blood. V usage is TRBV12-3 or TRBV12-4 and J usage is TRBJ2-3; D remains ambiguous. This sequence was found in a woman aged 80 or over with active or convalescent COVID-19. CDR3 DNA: TGTGCCAGCAGTTTAGGACCTGATACGGGGTATTTT. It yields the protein CASSLGPDTGYF.